This record concerns one TCR beta chain sequence. Its target is not known. The table came from immunoSEQ multiplex PCR; TCRdb's copy has only in-frame clones and leaves some out. The sample holds 150,000 to 200,000 clones; 85% to 90% are singletons and the top ten take about a tenth. CDR1 WSHSY and CDR2 SAAADI come from the germline V gene. CDR3 length equals 16 residues. V lost 2 bases to trimming and J lost 2 bases; unmatched junction nucleotides: 6. The data are from a study of cytomegalovirus exposure and HLA in healthy donors. Study as a whole: Per a later analysis, the 666 first-cohort and 100 to 150 validation repertoires shared one platform.

Regarding the study as a whole: Specificity for CMV antigens was confirmed in vitro for three of the CMV-associated chains. Fewer than 200 TCR beta chains were listed as cytomegalovirus-associated.

The donors were part of the validation cohort of 100 to 150 subjects. That cohort was separate from the first cohort, which comprised some 670 subjects. The sequence was collected from a woman between 18 and 30 years old in good health and CMV-seropositive. Sequencing was done on a sample of PBMCs. The chain recombines TRBV10-2 with TRBJ1-3; the match to TRBD1 covers 7 bases. CDR3 sequence reads: CASSETGVLAGNTIYF. CDR3 DNA: TGCGCCAGCAGTGAGACAGGGGTTCTAGCTGGAAACACCATATATTTT.